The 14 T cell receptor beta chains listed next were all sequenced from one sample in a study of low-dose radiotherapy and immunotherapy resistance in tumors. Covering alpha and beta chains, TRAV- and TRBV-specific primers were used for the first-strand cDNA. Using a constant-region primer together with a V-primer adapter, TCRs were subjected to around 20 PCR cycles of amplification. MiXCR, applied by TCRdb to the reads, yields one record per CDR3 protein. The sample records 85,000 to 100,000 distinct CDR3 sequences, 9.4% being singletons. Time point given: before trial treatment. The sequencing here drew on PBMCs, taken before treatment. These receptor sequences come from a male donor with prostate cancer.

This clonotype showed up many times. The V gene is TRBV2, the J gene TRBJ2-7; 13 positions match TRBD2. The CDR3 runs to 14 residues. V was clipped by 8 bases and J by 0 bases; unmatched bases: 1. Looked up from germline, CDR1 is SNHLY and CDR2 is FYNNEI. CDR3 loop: CASRLAGGSYEQYF. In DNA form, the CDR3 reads TGTGCCAGCCGACTAGCGGGAGGCTCCTACGAGCAGTACTTC.

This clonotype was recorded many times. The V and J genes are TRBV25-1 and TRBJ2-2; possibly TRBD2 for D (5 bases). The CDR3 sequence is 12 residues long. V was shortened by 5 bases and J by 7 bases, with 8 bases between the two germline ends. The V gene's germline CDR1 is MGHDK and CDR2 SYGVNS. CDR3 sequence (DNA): TGTGCCAGCAGTACGGCGGGCGGGGAGCTGTTTTTT. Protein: CASSTAGGELFF.

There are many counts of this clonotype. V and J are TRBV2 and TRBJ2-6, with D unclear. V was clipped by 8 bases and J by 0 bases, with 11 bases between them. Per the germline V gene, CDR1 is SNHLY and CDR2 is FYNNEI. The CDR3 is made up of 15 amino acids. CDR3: CASDRYGSGANVLTF. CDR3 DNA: TGTGCCAGCGATCGTTATGGCTCTGGGGCCAACGTCCTGACTTTC.

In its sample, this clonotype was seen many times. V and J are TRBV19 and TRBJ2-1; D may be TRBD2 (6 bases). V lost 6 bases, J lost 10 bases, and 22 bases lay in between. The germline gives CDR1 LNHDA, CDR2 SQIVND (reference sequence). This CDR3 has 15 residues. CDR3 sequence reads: CASSKAAGSPGEQFF. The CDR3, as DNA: TGTGCCAGTAGCAAGGCGGCGGGGTCCCCAGGGGAGCAGTTCTTC.

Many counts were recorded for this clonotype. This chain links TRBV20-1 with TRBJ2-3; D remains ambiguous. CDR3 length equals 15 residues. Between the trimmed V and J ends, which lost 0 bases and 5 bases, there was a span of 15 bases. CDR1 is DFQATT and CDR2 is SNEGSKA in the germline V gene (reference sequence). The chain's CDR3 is CSARDLLEAQDTQYF. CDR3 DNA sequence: TGCAGTGCTAGAGATCTGTTGGAAGCCCAAGATACGCAGTATTTT.

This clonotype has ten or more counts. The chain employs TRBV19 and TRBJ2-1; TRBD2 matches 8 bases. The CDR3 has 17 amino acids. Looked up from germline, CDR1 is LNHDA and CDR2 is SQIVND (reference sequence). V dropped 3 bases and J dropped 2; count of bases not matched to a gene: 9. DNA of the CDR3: TGTGCCAGTAGTATGGGTGGGAACGGGAGGGCCTACAATGAGCAGTTCTTC. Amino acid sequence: CASSMGGNGRAYNEQFF.

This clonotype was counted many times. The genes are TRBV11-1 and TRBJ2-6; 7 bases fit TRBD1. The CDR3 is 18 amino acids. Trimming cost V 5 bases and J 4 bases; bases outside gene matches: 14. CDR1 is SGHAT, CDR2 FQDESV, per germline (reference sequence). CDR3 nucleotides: TGTGCCAGCAGCCTCGGACAGGCGGTCTCGCGGGGGGCCAACGTCCTGACTTTC. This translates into CASSLGQAVSRGANVLTF.

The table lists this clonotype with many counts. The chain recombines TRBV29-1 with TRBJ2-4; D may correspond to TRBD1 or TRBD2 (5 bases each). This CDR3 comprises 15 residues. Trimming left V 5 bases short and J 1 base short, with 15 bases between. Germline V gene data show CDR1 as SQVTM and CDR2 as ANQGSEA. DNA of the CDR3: TGCAGCGTTACTTCTTTCGAGGGGGCCAAAAACATTCAGTACTTC. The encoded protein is CSVTSFEGAKNIQYF.

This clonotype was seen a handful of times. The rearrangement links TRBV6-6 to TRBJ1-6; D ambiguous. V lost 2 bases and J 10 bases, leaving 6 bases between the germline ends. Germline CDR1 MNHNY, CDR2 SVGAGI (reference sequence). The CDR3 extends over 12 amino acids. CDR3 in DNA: TGTGCCAGCAGTTACCCCGCCTCACCCCTCCACTTT. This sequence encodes CASSYPASPLHF.

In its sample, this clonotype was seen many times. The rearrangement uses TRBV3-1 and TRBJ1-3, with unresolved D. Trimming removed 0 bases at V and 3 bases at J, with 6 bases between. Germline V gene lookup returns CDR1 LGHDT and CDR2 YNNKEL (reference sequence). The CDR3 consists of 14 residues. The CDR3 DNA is TGTGCCAGCAGCCAAGACGTTGGTGGAAACACCATATATTTT. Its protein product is CASSQDVGGNTIYF.

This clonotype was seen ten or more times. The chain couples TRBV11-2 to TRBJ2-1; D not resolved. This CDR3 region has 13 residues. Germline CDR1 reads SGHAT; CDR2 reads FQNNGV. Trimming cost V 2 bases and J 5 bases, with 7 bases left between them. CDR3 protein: CASSLSLDNEQFF. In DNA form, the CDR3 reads TGTGCCAGCAGCTTATCCCTAGACAATGAGCAGTTCTTC.

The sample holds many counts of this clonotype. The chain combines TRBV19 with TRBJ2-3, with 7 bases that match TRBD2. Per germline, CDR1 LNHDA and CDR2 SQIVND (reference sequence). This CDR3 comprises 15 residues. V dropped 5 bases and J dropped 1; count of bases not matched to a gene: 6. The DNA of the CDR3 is TGTGCCAGTAGTTTCGGGGGGAGCCGCACAGATACGCAGTATTTT. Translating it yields CASSFGGSRTDTQYF.

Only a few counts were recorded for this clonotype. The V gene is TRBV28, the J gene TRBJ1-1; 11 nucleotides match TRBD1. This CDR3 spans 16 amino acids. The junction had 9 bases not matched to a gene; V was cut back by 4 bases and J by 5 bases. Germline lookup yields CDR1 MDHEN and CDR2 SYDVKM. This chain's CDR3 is CASSSPGDRGYTEAFF. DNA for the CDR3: TGTGCCAGCAGTTCCCCAGGGGACAGGGGGTATACTGAAGCTTTCTTT. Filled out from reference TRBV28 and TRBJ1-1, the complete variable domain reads DVKVTQSSRYLVKRTGEKVFLECVQDMDHENMFWYRQDPGLGLRLIYFSYDVKMKEKGDIPEGYSVSREKKERFSLILESASTNQTSMYLCASSSPGDRGYTEAFFGQGTRLTVV.

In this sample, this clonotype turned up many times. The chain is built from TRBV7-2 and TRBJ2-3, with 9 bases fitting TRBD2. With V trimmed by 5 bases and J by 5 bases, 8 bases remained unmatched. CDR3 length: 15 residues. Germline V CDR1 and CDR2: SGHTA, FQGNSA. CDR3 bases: TGTGCCAGCAGCCTTAGCGGGAGTGGGAGAGATACGCAGTATTTT. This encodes CASSLSGSGRDTQYF.